The 16 T cell receptor beta chains presented below share a single source sample, sequenced in a study of monozygotic twins with inflammatory bowel disease. With the 5' RACE reads reprocessed, TCRdb shows one record per CDR3 protein and no DNA. Here the sample table reports some 400,000 distinct CDR3 sequences. Material for sequencing was blood. Receptor source: a human donor with ulcerative colitis or Crohn's disease, or a healthy co-twin of an affected twin (not recorded which).

The J gene is TRBJ1-2, the V gene TRBV12-3 or TRBV12-4; TCRdb names TRBD1, which stays unverified in the absence of DNA. The CDR3 is made up of 17 amino acids. Here the CDR3 reads CASGRTGDPSFYYGYTF.

The V and J genes are TRBV20-1 and TRBJ1-5; TCRdb proposes TRBD1, but this gene call is untestable without DNA. The CDR3 runs to 15 residues. Germline V lookup: CDR1 DFQATT, CDR2 SNEGSKA (reference sequence). This CDR3 reads CSARDQGPGHQPQHF.

The chain carries TRBV7-2 and TRBJ1-1. This CDR3 region has 16 residues. CDR1 is SGHTA, CDR2 FQGNSA, per germline. The CDR3 reads CASSLVGVGAHTEAFF. The variable domain in full, completed from reference TRBV7-2 and TRBJ1-1, reads GAGVSQSPSNKVTEKGKDVELRCDPISGHTALYWYRQSLGQGLEFLIYFQGNSAPDKSGLPSDRFSAERTGGSVSTLTIQRTQQEDSAVYLCASSLVGVGAHTEAFFGQGTRLTVV.

This chain joins TRBV27 and TRBJ1-6; the TRBD1 assignment by TCRdb is unverifiable without DNA. The CDR3 has 15 amino acids. CDR1 MNHEY and CDR2 SMNVEV come from the germline V gene (reference sequence). The CDR3: CASSPNPMTGQHLHF.

This chain connects TRBV19 to TRBJ2-6; TCRdb picks TRBD1, but there is no DNA to check that call. This CDR3 region has 15 residues. Germline loops: CDR1 LNHDA, CDR2 SQIVND (reference sequence). The CDR3 spells CASSAQDSGANVLTF.

The rearrangement uses TRBV7-2 and TRBJ1-6; TCRdb reports TRBD1, a call that lacks DNA to check it against. Germline V gene data show CDR1 as SGHTA and CDR2 as FQGNSA. CDR3 size: 15 residues. Here the CDR3 reads CASSLFQGAHSPLHF.

The chain is built from TRBV4-3 and TRBJ2-6. CDR1 and CDR2 from the germline V gene are LGHNA and YSLEER. CDR3 length: 16 amino acids. The CDR3 is CASSQDIVSGANVLTF.

The chain is built from TRBV2 and TRBJ2-1; no DNA is available, so the TRBD1 call from TCRdb remains unchecked. The CDR3 length is 14 residues. Germline-derived CDR1 and CDR2 are SNHLY and FYNNEI. The CDR3 sequence is CASRPPGGYNEQFF.

The V gene is TRBV6-2 or TRBV6-3, the J gene TRBJ2-7; the D gene TCRdb calls, TRBD1, cannot be checked with no DNA. CDR1 and CDR2 (germline): MNHEY, SVGEGT. The CDR3 has 16 residues. This CDR3 is CASRREGTLSSYEQYF.

The CDR3 is CASSQDWRGGGNEQFF. V and J are TRBV4-2 and TRBJ2-1; TCRdb proposes TRBD2, but this gene call is untestable without DNA. The germline CDR1 and CDR2 sequences are LGHNA and YNFKEQ. The CDR3 length is 16 residues.

The chain uses TRBV5-6 and TRBJ2-7; with no DNA, the TCRdb D assignment of TRBD1 cannot be verified. The CDR3 extends over 18 amino acids. Germline CDR1 and CDR2: SGHDT and YYEEEE. The CDR3 is CASSSAFQAAGDPYEQYF.

V and J are TRBV20-1 and TRBJ2-2; with no DNA, the TCRdb D assignment of TRBD1 cannot be verified. The CDR3 is 15 amino acids. CDR1 and CDR2 (germline): DFQATT, SNEGSKA (reference sequence). The CDR3 loop is CSARVGGANTGELFF.

The chain recombines TRBV20-1 with TRBJ2-5; TCRdb indicates TRBD1, and absent DNA this call remains unverified. The germline gives CDR1 DFQATT, CDR2 SNEGSKA (reference sequence). The CDR3 contains 14 residues. The CDR3 is CSATGDGSWETQYF.

The chain is built from TRBV4-1 and TRBJ1-1. The CDR3 extends over 16 amino acids. From germline, CDR1 is MGHRA and CDR2 YSYEKL. CDR3 in amino acids: CASSQFYAGVGTEAFF.

This chain uses TRBV6-2 or TRBV6-3 with TRBJ1-1; TCRdb proposes TRBD1, but this gene call is untestable without DNA. The CDR3 runs to 14 residues. The germline CDR1 and CDR2 sequences are MNHEY and SVGEGT. CDR3 region: CASRPLTGYTEAFF.

The chain is built from TRBV18 and TRBJ1-1. CDR1 is KGHSH and CDR2 is LQKENI in the germline V gene. The length of the CDR3 is 14 residues. The CDR3 loop is CASSPGWQNTEAFF. Based on the CDR3 plus reference TRBV18 and TRBJ1-1, the full variable domain is NAGVMQNPRHLVRRRGQEARLRCSPMKGHSHVYWYRQLPEEGLKFMVYLQKENIIDESGMPKERFSAEFPKEGPSILRIQQVVRGDSAAYFCASSPGWQNTEAFFGQGTRLTVV.